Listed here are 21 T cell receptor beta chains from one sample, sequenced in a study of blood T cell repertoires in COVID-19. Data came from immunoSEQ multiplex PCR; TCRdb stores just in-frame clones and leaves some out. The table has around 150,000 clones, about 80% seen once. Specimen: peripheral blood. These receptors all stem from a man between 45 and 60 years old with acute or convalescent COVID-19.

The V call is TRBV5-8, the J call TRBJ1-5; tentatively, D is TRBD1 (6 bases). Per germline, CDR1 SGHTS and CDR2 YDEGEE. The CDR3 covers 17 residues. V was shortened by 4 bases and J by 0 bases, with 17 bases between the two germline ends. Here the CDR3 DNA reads TGTGCCAGCAGCCCCGTTTTGGGGGCTTCTAGCAATCAGCCCCAGCATTTT. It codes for CASSPVLGASSNQPQHF.

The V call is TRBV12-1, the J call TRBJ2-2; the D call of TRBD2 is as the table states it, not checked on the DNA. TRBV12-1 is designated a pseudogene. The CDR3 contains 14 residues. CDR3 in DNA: TGTGCCAGCAGCTTCCTCTCGGGCACCGGGGAGCTGTTTTTT. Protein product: CASSFLSGTGELFF.

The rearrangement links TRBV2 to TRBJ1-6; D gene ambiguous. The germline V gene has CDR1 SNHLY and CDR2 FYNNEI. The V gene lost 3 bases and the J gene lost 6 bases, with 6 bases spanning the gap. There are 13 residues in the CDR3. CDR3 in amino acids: CASSDSSNSPLHF. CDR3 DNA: TGTGCCAGCAGTGATTCTTCTAATTCACCCCTCCACTTT.

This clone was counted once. In DNA, the CDR3 is TGTGCCAGCCGCAAGACAGGGATGAGGGAAAAACTGTTTTTT. Its protein is CASRKTGMREKLFF. The gene calls are TRBV7-8 and TRBJ1-4; 7 nucleotides line up with TRBD1. After removal of 8 bases from V and 8 bases from J, the junction contained 11 bases not matched to a gene. CDR3 length equals 14 residues. The V gene's germline CDR1 is SGHVS and CDR2 FQNEAQ.

Here the CDR3 DNA reads TGCGCCAGCAGCCGCGCCGGGACAGGGGGCGCGAACACCGGGGAGCTGTTTTTT. As protein: CASSRAGTGGANTGELFF. The V gene is TRBV5-1, the J gene TRBJ2-2; 12 positions agree with TRBD1. Trimming removed 4 bases from V and 0 bases from J; junction bases left unmatched: 7. Germline V gene data show CDR1 as SGHRS and CDR2 as YFSETQ. CDR3 length: 18 amino acids. Complete variable domain (other parts from reference TRBV5-1 and TRBJ2-2): KAGVTQTPRYLIKTRGQQVTLSCSPISGHRSVSWYQQTPGQGLQFLFEYFSETQRNKGNFPGRFSGRQFSNSRSEMNVSTLELGDSALYLCASSRAGTGGANTGELFFGEGSRLTVL.

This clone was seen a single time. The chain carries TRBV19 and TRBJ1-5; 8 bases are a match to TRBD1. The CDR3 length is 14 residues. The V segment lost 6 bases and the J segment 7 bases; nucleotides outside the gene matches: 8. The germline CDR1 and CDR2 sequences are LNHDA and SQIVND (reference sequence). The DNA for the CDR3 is TGTGCCAGTAGCTCGGACAGGGAAGGCCAGCCCCAGCATTTT. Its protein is CASSSDREGQPQHF.

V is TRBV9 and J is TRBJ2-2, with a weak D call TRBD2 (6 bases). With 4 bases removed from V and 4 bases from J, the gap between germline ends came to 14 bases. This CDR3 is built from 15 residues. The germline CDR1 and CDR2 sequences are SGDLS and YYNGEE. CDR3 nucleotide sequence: TGTGCCAGCAGCTTCCCTAGCGCCCTCACCGGGGAGCTGTTTTTT. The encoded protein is CASSFPSALTGELFF.

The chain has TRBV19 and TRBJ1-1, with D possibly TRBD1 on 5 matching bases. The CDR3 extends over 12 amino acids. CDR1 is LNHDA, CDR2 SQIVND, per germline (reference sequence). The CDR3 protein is CAVTGLNTEAFF. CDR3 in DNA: TGTGCGGTTACAGGATTGAACACTGAAGCTTTCTTT.

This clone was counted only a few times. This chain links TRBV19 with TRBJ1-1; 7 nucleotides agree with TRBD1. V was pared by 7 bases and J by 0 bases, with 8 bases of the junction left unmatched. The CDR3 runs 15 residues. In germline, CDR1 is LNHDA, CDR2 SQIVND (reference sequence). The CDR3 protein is CASKPRQGLNTEAFF. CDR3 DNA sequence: TGTGCCAGTAAACCTCGACAGGGATTGAACACTGAAGCTTTCTTT.

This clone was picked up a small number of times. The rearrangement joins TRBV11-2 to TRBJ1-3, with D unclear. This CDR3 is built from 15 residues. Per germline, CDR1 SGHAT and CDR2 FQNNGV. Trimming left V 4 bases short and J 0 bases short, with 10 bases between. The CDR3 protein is CASSSLDSSGNTIYF. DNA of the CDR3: TGTGCCAGCAGCTCTCTCGACTCCTCTGGAAACACCATATATTTT.

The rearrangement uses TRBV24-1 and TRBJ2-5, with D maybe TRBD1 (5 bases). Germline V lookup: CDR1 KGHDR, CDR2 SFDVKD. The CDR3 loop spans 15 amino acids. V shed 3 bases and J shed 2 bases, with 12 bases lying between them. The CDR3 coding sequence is TGTGCCACCAGTGATACCCAGGGTTGGCAAGAGACCCAGTACTTC. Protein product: CATSDTQGWQETQYF.

CDR3 sequence: CASSMVSSGNTIYF. CDR3 in DNA: TGTGCCAGTAGTATGGTGAGCTCTGGAAACACCATATATTTT. The genes are TRBV19 and TRBJ1-3; D is ambiguous. Trimming stripped 3 bases from V and 0 bases from J, with 6 bases between. The CDR3 totals 14 residues. The germline gives CDR1 LNHDA, CDR2 SQIVND (reference sequence).

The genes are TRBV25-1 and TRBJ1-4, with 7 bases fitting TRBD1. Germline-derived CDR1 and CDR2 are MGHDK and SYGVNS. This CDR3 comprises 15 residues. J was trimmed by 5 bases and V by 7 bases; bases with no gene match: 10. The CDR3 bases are TGTGCCAGCAACTCTCCGGGACAGACAAATGAAAAACTGTTTTTT. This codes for CASNSPGQTNEKLFF. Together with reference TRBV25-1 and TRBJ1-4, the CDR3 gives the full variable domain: EADIYQTPRYLVIGTGKKITLECSQTMGHDKMYWYQQDPGMELHLIHYSYGVNSTEKGDLSSESTVSRIRTEHFPLTLESARPSHTSQYLCASNSPGQTNEKLFFGSGTQLSVL.

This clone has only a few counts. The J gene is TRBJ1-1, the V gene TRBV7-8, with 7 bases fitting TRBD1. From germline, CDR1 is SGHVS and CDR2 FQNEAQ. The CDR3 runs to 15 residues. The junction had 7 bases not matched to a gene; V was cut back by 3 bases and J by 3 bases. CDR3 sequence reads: CASSFIQGIDTEAFF. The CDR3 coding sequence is TGTGCCAGCAGCTTTATACAGGGGATCGACACTGAAGCTTTCTTT.

CDR3 amino acids: CASSPGTGSYQETQYF. The CDR3 coding sequence is TGTGCCAGCAGCCCCGGGACAGGGAGTTACCAAGAGACCCAGTACTTC. The chain combines TRBV3-1 (or the pseudogene TRBV3-2) with TRBJ2-5; 9 positions match TRBD1. From germline, CDR1 is LGHDT and CDR2 YNNKEL (reference sequence). The junction had 6 bases not matched to a gene; V was cut back by 4 bases and J by 0 bases. The CDR3 contains 16 residues.

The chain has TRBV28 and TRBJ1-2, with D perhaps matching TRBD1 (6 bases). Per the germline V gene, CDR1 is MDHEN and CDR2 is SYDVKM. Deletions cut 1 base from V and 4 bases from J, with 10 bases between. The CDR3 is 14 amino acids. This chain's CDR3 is CASSLFRDIYGYTF. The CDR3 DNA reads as TGTGCCAGCAGTTTATTCCGGGACATCTATGGCTACACCTTC.

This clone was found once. The CDR3 protein is CSDIGIQETQYF. DNA of the CDR3: TGCAGCGATATCGGGATTCAAGAGACCCAGTACTTC. The chain is built from TRBV29-1 and TRBJ2-5; D may be TRBD2 (5 bases). Germline CDR1 SQVTM, CDR2 ANQGSEA. The V end lost 7 bases, the J end lost 2 bases, and 11 bases lay between the germline ends. The CDR3 loop spans 12 amino acids.

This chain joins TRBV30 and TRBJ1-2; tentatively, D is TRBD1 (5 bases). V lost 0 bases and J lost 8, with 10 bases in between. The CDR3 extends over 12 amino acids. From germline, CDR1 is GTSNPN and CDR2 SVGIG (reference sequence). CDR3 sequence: CAWSVRGYGYTF. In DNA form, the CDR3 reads TGTGCCTGGAGTGTTCGGGGGTACGGCTACACCTTC.

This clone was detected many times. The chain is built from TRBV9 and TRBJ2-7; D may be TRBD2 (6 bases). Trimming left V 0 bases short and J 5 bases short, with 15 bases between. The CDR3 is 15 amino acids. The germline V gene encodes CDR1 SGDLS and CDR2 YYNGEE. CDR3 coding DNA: TGTGCCAGCAGCGTAGATTCATGGGGGGACGACGAGCAGTACTTC. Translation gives CASSVDSWGDDEQYF.

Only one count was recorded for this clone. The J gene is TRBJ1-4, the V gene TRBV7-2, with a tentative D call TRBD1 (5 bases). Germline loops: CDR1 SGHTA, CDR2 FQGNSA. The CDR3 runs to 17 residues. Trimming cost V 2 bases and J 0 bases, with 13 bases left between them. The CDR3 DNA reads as TGTGCCAGCAGCTTAAGGGGCGGAATTGCAACTAATGAAAAACTGTTTTTT. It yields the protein CASSLRGGIATNEKLFF.

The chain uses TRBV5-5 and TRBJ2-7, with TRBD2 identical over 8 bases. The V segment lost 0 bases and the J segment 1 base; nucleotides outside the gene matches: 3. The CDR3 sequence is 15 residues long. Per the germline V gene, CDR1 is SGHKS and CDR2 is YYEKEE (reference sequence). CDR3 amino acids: CASSLVAGGSYEQYV. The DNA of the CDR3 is TGTGCCAGCAGCTTGGTTGCGGGGGGATCCTACGAGCAGTACGTC.